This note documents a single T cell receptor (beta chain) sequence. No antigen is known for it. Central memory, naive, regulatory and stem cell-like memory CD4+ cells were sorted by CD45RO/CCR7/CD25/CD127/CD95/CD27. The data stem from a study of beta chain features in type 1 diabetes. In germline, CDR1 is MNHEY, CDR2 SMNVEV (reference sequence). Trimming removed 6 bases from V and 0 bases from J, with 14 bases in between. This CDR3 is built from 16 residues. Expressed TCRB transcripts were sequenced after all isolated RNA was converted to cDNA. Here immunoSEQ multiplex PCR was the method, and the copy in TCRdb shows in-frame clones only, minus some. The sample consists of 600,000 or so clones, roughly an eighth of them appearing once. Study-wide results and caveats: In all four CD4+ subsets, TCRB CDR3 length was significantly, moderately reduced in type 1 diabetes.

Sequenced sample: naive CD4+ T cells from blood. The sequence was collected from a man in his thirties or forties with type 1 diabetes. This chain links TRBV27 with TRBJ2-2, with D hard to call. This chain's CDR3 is CASRLYLGPNTGELFF. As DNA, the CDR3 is TGTGCCAGCAGGCTTTATTTAGGGCCGAACACCGGGGAGCTGTTTTTT.